This T cell receptor (beta chain) was captured in a study of T cell responses to AZD1222 COVID-19 vaccine. The study's findings and limits: Two AZD1222 doses significantly raised spike-specific TCR breadth and depth over controls. White British people made up most donors, females outnumbered males, and clonal diversity was possibly underestimated.

Trimming cost V 0 bases and J 1 base; bases outside gene matches: 4. Germline CDR1 MNHEY, CDR2 SVGAGI. The CDR3 loop spans 16 amino acids. Turning to this clone: Its antigen is unidentified.

Assay: immunoSEQ multiplex PCR; the TCRdb copy retains only in-frame clones and omits some. Of about 190,000 clones in the sample, almost 95% were seen once. The sequence was obtained from an adult in good health. The gene calls are TRBV6-5 and TRBJ2-7; 9 bases are shared with TRBD2. Sequencing was performed on peripheral blood, taken on day 0 of AZD1222 vaccination. CDR3 bases: TGTGCCAGCAGTTACTCGGGCGGGAGGGCTTCCTACGAGCAGTACTTC. Protein: CASSYSGGRASYEQYF.